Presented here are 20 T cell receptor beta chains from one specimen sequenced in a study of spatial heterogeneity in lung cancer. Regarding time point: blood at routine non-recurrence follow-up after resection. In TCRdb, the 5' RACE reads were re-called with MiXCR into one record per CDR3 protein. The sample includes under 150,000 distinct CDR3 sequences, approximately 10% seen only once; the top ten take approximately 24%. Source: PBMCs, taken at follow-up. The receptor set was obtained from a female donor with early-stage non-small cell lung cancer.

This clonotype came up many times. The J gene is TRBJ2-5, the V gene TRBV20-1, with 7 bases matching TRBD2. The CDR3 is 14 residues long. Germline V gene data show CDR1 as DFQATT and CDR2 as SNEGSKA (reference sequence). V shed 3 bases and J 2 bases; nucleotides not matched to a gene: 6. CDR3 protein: CSARPSGMQETQYF. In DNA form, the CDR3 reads TGCAGTGCTAGGCCTAGCGGTATGCAAGAGACCCAGTACTTC.

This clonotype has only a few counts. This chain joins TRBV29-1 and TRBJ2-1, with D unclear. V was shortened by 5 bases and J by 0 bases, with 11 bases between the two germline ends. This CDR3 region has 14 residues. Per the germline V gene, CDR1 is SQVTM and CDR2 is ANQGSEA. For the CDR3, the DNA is TGCAGCGTTACGGAACAGAGCTCCTACAATGAGCAGTTCTTC. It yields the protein CSVTEQSSYNEQFF.

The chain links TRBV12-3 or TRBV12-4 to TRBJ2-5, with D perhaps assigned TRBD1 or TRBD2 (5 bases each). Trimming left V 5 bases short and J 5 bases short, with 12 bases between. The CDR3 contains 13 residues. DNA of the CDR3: TGTGCCAGCAGTCCAAGTTGGGGGGAGACCCAGTACTTC. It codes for CASSPSWGETQYF.

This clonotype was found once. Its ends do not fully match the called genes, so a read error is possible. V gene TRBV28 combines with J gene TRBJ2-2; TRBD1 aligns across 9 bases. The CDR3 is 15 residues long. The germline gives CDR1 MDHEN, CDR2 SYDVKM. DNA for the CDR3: TGTTCCAGCAGTTTAACGACAGGGGGAACCGGGGAGCTGTTTTTT. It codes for CSSSLTTGGTGELFF.

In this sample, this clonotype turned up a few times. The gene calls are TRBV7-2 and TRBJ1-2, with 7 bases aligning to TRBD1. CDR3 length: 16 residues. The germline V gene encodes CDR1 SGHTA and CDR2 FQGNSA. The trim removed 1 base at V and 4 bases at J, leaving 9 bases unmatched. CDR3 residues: CASSLEPNRGVYGYTF. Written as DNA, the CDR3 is TGTGCCAGCAGCTTAGAACCCAACAGGGGAGTCTATGGCTACACCTTC.

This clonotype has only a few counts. The CDR3 loop is CASSSEFPAQYF. The CDR3 DNA follows: TGTGCCAGCAGTTCCGAGTTTCCCGCCCAGTACTTC. This chain uses TRBV12-3 or TRBV12-4 with TRBJ2-5; D is unclear. The V and J ends lost 4 bases and 9 bases respectively, with 12 bases between them. The CDR3 is 12 amino acids.

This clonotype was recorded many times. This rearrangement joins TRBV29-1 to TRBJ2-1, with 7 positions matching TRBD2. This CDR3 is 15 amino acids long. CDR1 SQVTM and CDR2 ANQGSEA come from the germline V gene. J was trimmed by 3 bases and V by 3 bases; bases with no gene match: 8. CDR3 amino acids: CSVDTSSGNYNEQFF. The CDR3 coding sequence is TGCAGCGTTGACACTTCTAGCGGCAACTACAATGAGCAGTTCTTC.

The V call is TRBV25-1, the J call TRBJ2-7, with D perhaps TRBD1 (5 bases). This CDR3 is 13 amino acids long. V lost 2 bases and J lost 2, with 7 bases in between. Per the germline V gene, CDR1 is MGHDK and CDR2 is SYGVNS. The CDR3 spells CASSEPQAYEQYF. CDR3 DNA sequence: TGTGCCAGCAGTGAACCACAGGCCTACGAGCAGTACTTC.

The CDR3 nucleotides are TGCGCCAGCAGCCAAGTCAGGAGCTCCTACAATGAGCAGTTCTTC. Translation gives CASSQVRSSYNEQFF. The rearrangement uses TRBV4-3 and TRBJ2-1; D not certain. From germline, CDR1 is LGHNA and CDR2 YSLEER. The CDR3 totals 15 residues. Trimming shortened V by 1 base and J by 0 bases, and 7 bases separated the two germline ends.

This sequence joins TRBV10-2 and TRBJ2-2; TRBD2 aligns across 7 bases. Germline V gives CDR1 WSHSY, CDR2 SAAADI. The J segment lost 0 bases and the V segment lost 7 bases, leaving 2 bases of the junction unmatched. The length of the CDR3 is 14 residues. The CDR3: CASISGSNTGELFF. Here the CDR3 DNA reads TGCGCCAGCATTAGCGGGTCGAACACCGGGGAGCTGTTTTTT.

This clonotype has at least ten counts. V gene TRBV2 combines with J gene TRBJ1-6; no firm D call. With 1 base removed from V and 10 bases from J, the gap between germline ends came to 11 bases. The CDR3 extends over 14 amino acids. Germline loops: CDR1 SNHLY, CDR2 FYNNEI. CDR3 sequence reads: CASSEVQSLSPLHF. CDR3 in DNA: TGTGCCAGCAGTGAAGTACAATCTCTCTCACCCCTCCACTTT. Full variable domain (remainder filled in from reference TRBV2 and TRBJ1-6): EPEVTQTPSHQVTQMGQEVILRCVPISNHLYFYWYRQILGQKVEFLVSFYNNEISEKSEIFDDQFSVERPDGSNFTLKIRSTKLEDSAMYFCASSEVQSLSPLHFGNGTRLTVT.

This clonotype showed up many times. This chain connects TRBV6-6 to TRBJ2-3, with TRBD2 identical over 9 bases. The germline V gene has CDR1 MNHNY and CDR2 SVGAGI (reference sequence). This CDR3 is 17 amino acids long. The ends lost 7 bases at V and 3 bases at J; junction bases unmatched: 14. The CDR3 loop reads CASTQEWLAGITDTQYF. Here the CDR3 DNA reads TGTGCCAGCACCCAGGAGTGGCTAGCGGGAATAACAGATACGCAGTATTTT.

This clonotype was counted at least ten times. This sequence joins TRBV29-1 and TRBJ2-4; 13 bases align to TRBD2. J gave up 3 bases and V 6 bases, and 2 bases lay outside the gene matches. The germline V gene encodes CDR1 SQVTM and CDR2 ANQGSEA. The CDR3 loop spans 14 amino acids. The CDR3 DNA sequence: TGCAGCGTCAGGACTAGCGGGAGCAAAAACATTCAGTACTTC. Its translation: CSVRTSGSKNIQYF.

CDR3 residues: CAWSPTGRGPNQPQHF. The CDR3 region has the DNA TGTGCCTGGAGTCCGACAGGACGAGGGCCGAATCAGCCCCAGCATTTT. The chain joins TRBV30 to TRBJ1-5, with D possibly matching TRBD1 (6 bases). The CDR3 is 16 amino acids. CDR1 is GTSNPN, CDR2 SVGIG, per germline (reference sequence). V was cut by 2 bases and J by 4 bases, with 18 bases left in between.

CDR3 in amino acids: CSVRGLAGISGNEQFF. CDR3 in DNA: TGCAGCGTCAGAGGTCTAGCGGGAATCTCTGGGAATGAGCAGTTCTTC. This rearrangement joins TRBV29-1 to TRBJ2-1, with TRBD2 identical over 9 bases. The V gene's germline CDR1 is SQVTM and CDR2 ANQGSEA. The CDR3 is made up of 16 amino acids. V was clipped by 6 bases and J by 7 bases; unmatched bases: 16.

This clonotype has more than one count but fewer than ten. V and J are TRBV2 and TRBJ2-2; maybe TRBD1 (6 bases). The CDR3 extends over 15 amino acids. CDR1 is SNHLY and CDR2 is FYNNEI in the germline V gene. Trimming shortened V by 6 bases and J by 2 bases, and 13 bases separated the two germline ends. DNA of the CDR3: TGTGCCAGCAGCCTACAGGGTCCCAACACCGGGGAGCTGTTTTTT. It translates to CASSLQGPNTGELFF. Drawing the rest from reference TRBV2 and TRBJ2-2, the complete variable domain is EPEVTQTPSHQVTQMGQEVILRCVPISNHLYFYWYRQILGQKVEFLVSFYNNEISEKSEIFDDQFSVERPDGSNFTLKIRSTKLEDSAMYFCASSLQGPNTGELFFGEGSRLTVL.

CDR3 amino acids: CASSQASFGGGYNEQFF. The CDR3 DNA reads TGCGCCAGCAGCCAAGCCTCGTTCGGGGGAGGCTACAATGAGCAGTTCTTC. The chain links TRBV4-1 to TRBJ2-1; tentative D call: TRBD2 (6 bases). V dropped 1 base and J dropped 3 bases, with 16 bases sitting between them. CDR3 length: 17 residues. CDR1 is MGHRA, CDR2 YSYEKL, per germline.

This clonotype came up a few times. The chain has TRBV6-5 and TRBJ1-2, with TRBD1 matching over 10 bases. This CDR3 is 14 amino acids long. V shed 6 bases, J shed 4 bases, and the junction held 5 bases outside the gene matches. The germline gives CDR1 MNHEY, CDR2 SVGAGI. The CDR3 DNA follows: TGTGCCAGCAGGCTGGGGACAGGGGTCTATGGCTACACCTTC. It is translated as CASRLGTGVYGYTF.

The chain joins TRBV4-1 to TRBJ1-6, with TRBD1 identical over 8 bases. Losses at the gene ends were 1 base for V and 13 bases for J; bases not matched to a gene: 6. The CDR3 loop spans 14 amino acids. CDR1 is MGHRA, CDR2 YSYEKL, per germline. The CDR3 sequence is CASSQGDRRVPLHF. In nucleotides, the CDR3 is TGCGCCAGCAGCCAAGGGGACAGGAGGGTTCCCCTCCACTTT.

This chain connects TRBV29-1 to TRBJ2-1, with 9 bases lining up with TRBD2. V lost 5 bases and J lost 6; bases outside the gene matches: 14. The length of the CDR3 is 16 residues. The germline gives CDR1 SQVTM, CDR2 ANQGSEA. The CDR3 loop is CSVPSSSGIRGNEQFF. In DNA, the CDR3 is TGCAGCGTTCCGTCGTCTAGCGGGATCAGAGGCAATGAGCAGTTCTTC.